The text below deals with one TCR beta chain. Seattle participants joined during active infection and were tracked over time. Under the authors' procedure: Quantification of nucleated cells was approximated via reference gene primer amplification. The protocol was immunoSEQ multiplex PCR, while the TCRdb copy is restricted to in-frame clones and leaves out a portion. D and trimming come from the DNA, and the V and J calls and clone size come from that table. This sample yields around 150,000 clones, of which 80% to 90% are seen a single time; about a tenth belongs to the top ten. V was cut by 4 bases and J by 5 bases, with 19 bases left in between. Germline V gives CDR1 KGHDR, CDR2 SFDVKD. CDR3 length: 16 amino acids. This sample was taken from a study of blood T cell repertoires in COVID-19. Overall study context: COVID-19 samples, acute and convalescent, were from the United States, Italy and Spain.

This chain joins TRBV24-1 and TRBJ2-5, with a possible D match to TRBD1 (6 bases). This TCR was sampled from a woman aged 70-85 years with COVID-19, enrolled during active disease. Sample: peripheral blood. CDR3 sequence: CATSDSRGQRRETQYF. As DNA, the CDR3 is TGTGCCACCAGTGACAGCAGAGGACAGAGAAGGGAGACCCAGTACTTC.